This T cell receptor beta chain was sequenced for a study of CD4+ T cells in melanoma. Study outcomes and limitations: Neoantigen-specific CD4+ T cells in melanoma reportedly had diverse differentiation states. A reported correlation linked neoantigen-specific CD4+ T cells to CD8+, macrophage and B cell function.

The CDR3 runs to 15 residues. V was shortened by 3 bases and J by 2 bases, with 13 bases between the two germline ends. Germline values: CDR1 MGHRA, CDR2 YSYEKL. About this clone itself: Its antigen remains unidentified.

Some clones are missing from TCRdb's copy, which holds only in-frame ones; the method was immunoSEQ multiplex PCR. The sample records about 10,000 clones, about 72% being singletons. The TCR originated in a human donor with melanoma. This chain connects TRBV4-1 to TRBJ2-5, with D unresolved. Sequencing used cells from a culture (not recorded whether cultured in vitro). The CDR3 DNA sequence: TGCGCCAGCAGCCAGACGGAAAGAAATCAAGAGACCCAGTACTTC. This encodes CASSQTERNQETQYF.